One and the same sample provided the 21 T cell receptor beta chains below, sequenced in a study of technical replicates of blood from a handful of donors. The repertoire was sequenced with immunoSEQ multiplex PCR; TCRdb's copy has only in-frame clones and lacks some. This sample carries about 81,000 clones, approximately 80% of them seen once, and the ten largest clones take about 4%. Sequenced input: PBMCs. Source of these receptors: a human donor in good health. Some clones in this sample may be carry-over from other donors' samples.

This CDR3 is CASSFKMWAGGRNEKLFF. Here the CDR3 DNA reads TGTGCCAGCAGTTTCAAGATGTGGGCGGGGGGACGGAATGAAAAACTGTTTTTT. The chain is built from TRBV27 and TRBJ1-4, with D maybe TRBD1 (5 bases). CDR1 and CDR2 from the germline V gene are MNHEY and SMNVEV (reference sequence). The CDR3 loop spans 18 amino acids. V was cut by 3 bases and J by 5 bases, with 22 bases left in between.

The V call is TRBV25-1, the J call TRBJ2-7; D possibly corresponds to TRBD1 (5 bases). V lost 3 bases, J lost 6 bases, and 12 bases lay in between. The V gene's germline CDR1 is MGHDK and CDR2 SYGVNS. The CDR3 is 13 amino acids. The CDR3 DNA reads TGTGCCAGCAGTGAGGGGCTTCTAGGCGAGCAGTACTTC. It codes for CASSEGLLGEQYF.

A single count supports this clone. V gene TRBV15 combines with J gene TRBJ2-5; D call uncertain. The CDR3 contains 14 residues. Looked up from germline, CDR1 is LNHNV and CDR2 is YYDKDF (reference sequence). Trimming removed 0 bases at V and 2 bases at J, with 7 bases between. The CDR3: CATSRDRSQETQYF. Here the CDR3 DNA reads TGTGCCACCAGCAGAGATAGGAGTCAAGAGACCCAGTACTTC.

The chain joins TRBV29-1 to TRBJ2-7, with TRBD2 matching over 8 bases. CDR1 and CDR2 from the germline V gene are SQVTM and ANQGSEA. V shed 2 bases, J shed 1 base, and the junction held 10 bases outside the gene matches. The CDR3 sequence is 16 residues long. Written as DNA, the CDR3 is TGCAGCGTTGAACTCGGGGGGGGAGGGGTTTCCTACGAGCAGTACTTC. Translating it yields CSVELGGGGVSYEQYF.

This clone was found a few times. The genes are TRBV4-2 and TRBJ2-1, with TRBD1 matching over 7 bases. V trimming: 1 base; J trimming: 8 bases; junction bases outside the gene matches: 11. This CDR3 has 16 amino acids. The V gene's germline CDR1 is LGHNA and CDR2 YNFKEQ. The CDR3, as DNA: TGTGCCAGCAGCCAAGGTTGGGACAGCTCCCCGGATGAGCAGTTCTTC. Translating it yields CASSQGWDSSPDEQFF.

This clone was detected only a few times. This rearrangement joins TRBV29-1 to TRBJ1-1, with TRBD1 identical over 10 bases. V shed 0 bases and J 7 bases; nucleotides not matched to a gene: 2. Germline CDR1 is SQVTM and CDR2 is ANQGSEA. This CDR3 comprises 13 residues. CDR3 in DNA: TGCAGCGTTGAAGAGGACAGGGGGGTTGAAGCTTTCTTT. This codes for CSVEEDRGVEAFF.

The V call is TRBV4-2, the J call TRBJ2-2; 11 positions match TRBD1. The germline gives CDR1 LGHNA, CDR2 YNFKEQ. V trimming: 1 base; J trimming: 5 bases; junction bases outside the gene matches: 18. The CDR3 runs to 21 residues. CDR3 protein: CASSQVRSGQGAQGQTGELFF. In DNA form, the CDR3 reads TGTGCCAGCAGCCAAGTCCGGTCCGGACAGGGGGCGCAGGGACAGACCGGGGAGCTGTTTTTT.

The chain links TRBV7-8 to TRBJ1-1; D is perhaps TRBD1 (6 bases). The CDR3 is made up of 15 amino acids. Germline CDR1 reads SGHVS; CDR2 reads FQNEAQ. V was clipped by 1 base and J by 5 bases, with 14 bases between them. Written as DNA, the CDR3 is TGTGCCAGCAGCTTAGATTGGACCCAGGGGACTGAAGCTTTCTTT. As protein: CASSLDWTQGTEAFF.

V usage is TRBV7-9 and J usage is TRBJ1-2; D might be TRBD1 (5 bases). V lost 5 bases and J lost 2, with 12 bases in between. The CDR3 has 14 residues. Germline lookup yields CDR1 SEHNR and CDR2 FQNEAQ (reference sequence). CDR3 loop: CASSPRRGNYGYTF. DNA for the CDR3: TGTGCCAGCAGCCCTCGGCGGGGGAACTATGGCTACACCTTC.

V usage is TRBV27 and J usage is TRBJ2-3; 11 positions match TRBD2. This CDR3 spans 15 amino acids. J was trimmed by 1 base and V by 4 bases; bases with no gene match: 1. Germline lookup yields CDR1 MNHEY and CDR2 SMNVEV (reference sequence). The CDR3 DNA follows: TGTGCCAGCAGTTCACTAGCGGGGGGCACAGATACGCAGTATTTT. Translated: CASSSLAGGTDTQYF.

The V and J genes are TRBV19 and TRBJ1-2, with D possibly being TRBD1 (6 bases). Trimming took off 1 base at V and 2 bases at J, with 11 bases between the two ends. Germline V lookup: CDR1 LNHDA, CDR2 SQIVND (reference sequence). The CDR3 is 15 amino acids. This CDR3 reads CASSIAAGANYGYTF. The DNA for the CDR3 is TGTGCCAGTAGTATAGCCGCAGGGGCGAACTATGGCTACACCTTC.

The chain is built from TRBV2 and TRBJ1-2; D is ambiguous. The CDR3 totals 14 residues. The V and J ends lost 10 bases and 8 bases respectively, with 23 bases between them. Germline V gene sequence: CDR1 SNHLY, CDR2 FYNNEI. CDR3 sequence reads: CAIPEGNAVLGYTF. The CDR3 bases are TGTGCCATCCCAGAGGGTAATGCGGTTCTGGGCTACACCTTC. The full variable domain, its missing parts supplied by reference TRBV2 and TRBJ1-2, is EPEVTQTPSHQVTQMGQEVILRCVPISNHLYFYWYRQILGQKVEFLVSFYNNEISEKSEIFDDQFSVERPDGSNFTLKIRSTKLEDSAMYFCAIPEGNAVLGYTFGSGTRLTVV.

This rearrangement joins TRBV25-1 to TRBJ1-1, with D hard to call. Germline V CDR1 and CDR2: MGHDK, SYGVNS. The V end was cut by 3 bases, the J end by 7 bases, with 6 bases between. CDR3 size: 11 residues. The CDR3 loop is CASSDTLEAFF. DNA of the CDR3: TGTGCCAGCAGTGACACTCTTGAAGCTTTCTTT. Supplemented by reference TRBV25-1 and TRBJ1-1, the full variable domain reads EADIYQTPRYLVIGTGKKITLECSQTMGHDKMYWYQQDPGMELHLIHYSYGVNSTEKGDLSSESTVSRIRTEHFPLTLESARPSHTSQYLCASSDTLEAFFGQGTRLTVV.

A few counts support this clone. This chain joins TRBV29-1 and TRBJ2-1; 9 nucleotides align to TRBD2. From germline, CDR1 is SQVTM and CDR2 ANQGSEA. The trim removed 0 bases at V and 2 bases at J, leaving 11 bases unmatched. This CDR3 spans 18 amino acids. CDR3 bases: TGCAGCGTTGAAGATATTGGACTAGCGAGAAAAGCCTACAATGAGCAGTTCTTC. Protein sequence: CSVEDIGLARKAYNEQFF.

The chain combines TRBV15 with TRBJ1-1, with a weak D call TRBD1 (6 bases). The CDR3 extends over 16 amino acids. V was cut by 1 base and J by 2 bases, with 14 bases left in between. Germline V CDR1 and CDR2: LNHNV, YYDKDF (reference sequence). This CDR3 reads CATSRGPQGRNTEAFF. The CDR3 DNA is TGTGCCACCAGCAGAGGACCACAGGGAAGAAACACTGAAGCTTTCTTT.

The J gene is TRBJ1-2, the V gene TRBV5-1; D might be TRBD1 (5 bases). CDR1 and CDR2 (germline): SGHRS, YFSETQ. Between the trimmed V and J ends, which lost 0 bases and 11 bases, there was a span of 17 bases. The CDR3 is 14 residues long. CDR3 sequence (DNA): TGCGCCAGCAGCTTGGCCGGGCTGGGGGAGGCGTACACCTTC. Translation gives CASSLAGLGEAYTF.

The CDR3 sequence is CASSLQQGLSGNTIYF. The CDR3 DNA reads as TGTGCCAGCAGCTTACAGCAGGGTTTAAGTGGAAACACCATATATTTT. V usage is TRBV7-8 and J usage is TRBJ1-3; D possibly corresponds to TRBD1 (5 bases). This CDR3 region has 16 residues. The V end was cut by 2 bases, the J end by 3 bases, with 14 bases between. Per germline, CDR1 SGHVS and CDR2 FQNEAQ.

The CDR3: CASSEGPTGENYGYTF. CDR3 DNA: TGTGCCAGCAGCGAGGGCCCGACAGGGGAGAACTATGGCTACACCTTC. V usage is TRBV9 and J usage is TRBJ1-2; 8 bases line up with TRBD1. CDR3 length equals 16 residues. V trimming: 3 bases; J trimming: 2 bases; junction bases outside the gene matches: 9. CDR1 is SGDLS and CDR2 is YYNGEE in the germline V gene.

J is TRBJ2-1 and V is TRBV4-2, with TRBD2 matching over 12 bases. From germline, CDR1 is LGHNA and CDR2 YNFKEQ. Unmatched junction bases numbered 7, after V lost 0 bases and J lost 7 bases. This CDR3 has 17 residues. CDR3 in amino acids: CASSQDSLAGGLNEQFF. CDR3 nucleotide sequence: TGTGCCAGCAGCCAAGATAGTCTAGCGGGGGGGCTGAATGAGCAGTTCTTC.

Concerning this clone: Other DNA sequences in this specimen translate into the identical CDR3. The chain carries TRBV7-6 and TRBJ2-2, with D tentatively TRBD1 (5 bases). Germline-derived CDR1 and CDR2 are SGHVS and FNYEAQ. The CDR3 totals 14 residues. Trimming removed 5 bases from V and 3 bases from J, with 10 bases in between. As DNA, the CDR3 is TGTGCCAGCAGCCCCGACAGATACACCGGGGAGCTGTTTTTT. It translates to CASSPDRYTGELFF.

This sequence joins TRBV2 and TRBJ2-7; no clear D gene. This CDR3 is 14 amino acids long. Trimming pared 8 bases from V and 0 bases from J, leaving 14 bases between. The germline V gene has CDR1 SNHLY and CDR2 FYNNEI. CDR3 sequence (DNA): TGTGCCAGCGGGTGGGCCCCAAGCTCCTACGAGCAGTACTTC. This sequence encodes CASGWAPSSYEQYF.